Following are 32 T cell receptor beta chains from one sample sequenced in a study of technical replicates of blood from a handful of donors. Sequencing used immunoSEQ multiplex PCR; TCRdb keeps in-frame clones, though not all of them. Of about 72,000 clones in the sample, 95% to 96% were seen once. Sequenced: T cells isolated from PBMCs. Receptors originate from a human donor in good health.

The V and J genes are TRBV29-1 and TRBJ2-3, with D tentatively TRBD1 (5 bases). In germline, CDR1 is SQVTM, CDR2 ANQGSEA. The CDR3 has 17 amino acids. Trimming pared 4 bases from V and 2 bases from J, leaving 22 bases between. The CDR3 here is CSVVPLGPGAYTDTQYF. The CDR3, as DNA: TGCAGCGTTGTACCCCTGGGGCCAGGAGCATACACAGATACGCAGTATTTT.

The chain uses TRBV2 and TRBJ2-7; no clear D. This CDR3 has 12 residues. Germline CDR1 SNHLY, CDR2 FYNNEI. V was trimmed by 6 bases and J by 2 bases, leaving 8 bases between them. For the CDR3, the DNA is TGTGCCAGCAGCGCCATAGCCTACGAGCAGTACTTC. Protein: CASSAIAYEQYF. The whole variable domain, filled in from reference TRBV2 and TRBJ2-7, reads EPEVTQTPSHQVTQMGQEVILRCVPISNHLYFYWYRQILGQKVEFLVSFYNNEISEKSEIFDDQFSVERPDGSNFTLKIRSTKLEDSAMYFCASSAIAYEQYFGPGTRLTVT.

This chain links TRBV30 with TRBJ1-3; D may be TRBD1 (5 bases). This CDR3 has 14 amino acids. Trimming cost V 7 bases and J 0 bases, with 13 bases left between them. Looked up from germline, CDR1 is GTSNPN and CDR2 is SVGIG (reference sequence). This CDR3 is CAYHNRNSGNTIYF. CDR3 bases: TGTGCCTACCACAACAGGAACTCTGGAAACACCATATATTTT.

In regard to this clone: One junction end disagrees with the germline gene, perhaps due to a read error. V and J are TRBV5-1 and TRBJ2-2; D uncertain. Per germline, CDR1 SGHRS and CDR2 YFSETQ. The CDR3 totals 13 residues. DNA of the CDR3: TGCGCCAGCAGCCACGAGAACCCCGGGGAGCTGTTTTTT. Translated: CASSHENPGELFF. The full variable domain, its missing parts supplied by reference TRBV5-1 and TRBJ2-2, is KAGVTQTPRYLIKTRGQQVTLSCSPISGHRSVSWYQQTPGQGLQFLFEYFSETQRNKGNFPGRFSGRQFSNSRSEMNVSTLELGDSALYLCASSHENPGELFFGEGSRLTVL.

The chain recombines TRBV19 with TRBJ2-7, with unresolved D. The CDR3 has 17 residues. CDR1 and CDR2 (germline): LNHDA, SQIVND (reference sequence). The V end lost 6 bases, the J end lost 2 bases, and 23 bases lay between the germline ends. The CDR3 DNA follows: TGTGCCAGTAGATCCACCTGGGCGAACACAGCTGCCTACGAGCAGTACTTC. Its translation is CASRSTWANTAAYEQYF.

The rearrangement joins TRBV20-1 to TRBJ2-7, with 8 bases identical to TRBD2. J gave up 6 bases and V 8 bases, and 6 bases lay outside the gene matches. CDR1 DFQATT and CDR2 SNEGSKA come from the germline V gene (reference sequence). The CDR3 covers 11 residues. The CDR3 spells CSPGGASEQYF. Written as DNA, the CDR3 is TGCAGTCCGGGGGGGGCTAGCGAGCAGTACTTC.

The V gene is TRBV6-5, the J gene TRBJ2-7, with D possibly being TRBD1 (6 bases). This CDR3 has 14 amino acids. CDR1 and CDR2 (germline): MNHEY, SVGAGI. Trimming shortened V by 5 bases and J by 7 bases, and 18 bases separated the two germline ends. The CDR3 spells CASSKIGQSGEQYF. CDR3 nucleotides: TGTGCCAGCAGTAAAATAGGACAGAGCGGTGAGCAGTACTTC.

The chain joins TRBV28 to TRBJ2-3; unclear D gene. Per the germline V gene, CDR1 is MDHEN and CDR2 is SYDVKM. Trimming took off 3 bases at V and 3 bases at J, with 19 bases between the two ends. The CDR3 is made up of 17 amino acids. In DNA form, the CDR3 reads TGTGCCAGCAGTTTTCCCCTACAGACCCTTGGGACAGATACGCAGTATTTT. Translating it yields CASSFPLQTLGTDTQYF.

The gene calls are TRBV4-1 and TRBJ2-7, with a weak D call TRBD1 (5 bases). The CDR3 extends over 15 amino acids. Per germline, CDR1 MGHRA and CDR2 YSYEKL. The V gene lost 4 bases and the J gene lost 3 bases, with 16 bases spanning the gap. DNA for the CDR3: TGCGCCAGCAGCCTAGGCGGACAAAATTTCTACGAGCAGTACTTC. Protein product: CASSLGGQNFYEQYF.

J is TRBJ2-7 and V is TRBV14; maybe TRBD1 (6 bases). Germline loops: CDR1 SGHDN, CDR2 FVKESK. Trimming removed 4 bases at V and 7 bases at J, with 14 bases between. The CDR3 totals 13 residues. In DNA form, the CDR3 reads TGTGCCAGCAGCCTTCGAGAGACAGGAGAGCAGTACTTC. This codes for CASSLRETGEQYF.

The chain is built from TRBV5-6 and TRBJ2-7; unclear D gene. The length of the CDR3 is 11 residues. V was trimmed by 0 bases and J by 7 bases, leaving 5 bases between them. Per germline, CDR1 SGHDT and CDR2 YYEEEE. The CDR3 DNA reads as TGTGCCAGCAGCTTGGTATCGGAGCAGTACTTC. Protein product: CASSLVSEQYF. Looking up the rest from reference TRBV5-6 and TRBJ2-7 gives the full variable domain: DAGVTQSPTHLIKTRGQQVTLRCSPKSGHDTVSWYQQALGQGPQFIFQYYEEEERQRGNFPDRFSGHQFPNYSSELNVNALLLGDSALYLCASSLVSEQYFGPGTRLTVT.

This chain links TRBV29-1 with TRBJ2-1; a weak D match, TRBD1 (5 bases). CDR3 length: 16 residues. With 5 bases removed from V and 0 bases from J, the gap between germline ends came to 17 bases. Germline V gene data show CDR1 as SQVTM and CDR2 as ANQGSEA. The CDR3 DNA reads as TGCAGCGTTTTGTTAAGGGGCCAAAGCTCCTACAATGAGCAGTTCTTC. Amino acids: CSVLLRGQSSYNEQFF.

This clone is termed medium-sized (0.01 to 0.1%). The chain carries TRBV6-5 and TRBJ1-1; tentative D call: TRBD1 (5 bases). Germline values: CDR1 MNHEY, CDR2 SVGAGI. This CDR3 spans 12 amino acids. Trimming took 6 bases from V and 5 from J, leaving 10 bases between them. CDR3 sequence (DNA): TGTGCCAGCAGCAGGGAAGGTACTGAAGCTTTCTTT. It specifies CASSREGTEAFF.

The rearrangement uses TRBV27 and TRBJ1-5, with TRBD1 matching over 10 bases. V lost 5 bases and J lost 2; bases outside the gene matches: 3. The CDR3 has 15 amino acids. CDR1 is MNHEY, CDR2 SMNVEV, per germline (reference sequence). DNA for the CDR3: TGTGCCAGCAGTAGCGGACAGGGGGGCAATCAGCCCCAGCATTTT. Protein sequence: CASSSGQGGNQPQHF.

This sequence joins TRBV7-9 and TRBJ2-1, with TRBD2 identical over 7 bases. This CDR3 has 13 amino acids. J was trimmed by 8 bases and V by 5 bases; bases with no gene match: 6. CDR1 is SEHNR and CDR2 is FQNEAQ in the germline V gene (reference sequence). CDR3 residues: CASSRTRRDEQFF. Here the CDR3 DNA reads TGTGCCAGCAGCCGGACTAGACGCGATGAGCAGTTCTTC.

CDR3 DNA sequence: TGTGCCAGCAGCGTAGCGAGGACTAGCGGGGGCACCGGGGAGCTGTTTTTT. This codes for CASSVARTSGGTGELFF. J is TRBJ2-2 and V is TRBV9, with 13 nucleotides matching TRBD2. The V gene end was trimmed by 0 bases and the J gene end by 4 bases; junction bases not matched to a gene: 3. CDR1 and CDR2 from the germline V gene are SGDLS and YYNGEE. The CDR3 is 17 amino acids. Together with reference TRBV9 and TRBJ2-2, the CDR3 gives the full variable domain: DSGVTQTPKHLITATGQRVTLRCSPRSGDLSVYWYQQSLDQGLQFLIQYYNGEERAKGNILERFSAQQFPDLHSELNLSSLELGDSALYFCASSVARTSGGTGELFFGEGSRLTVL.

The chain carries TRBV29-1 and TRBJ1-2, with D possibly matching TRBD1 (6 bases). Germline V gene data show CDR1 as SQVTM and CDR2 as ANQGSEA. This CDR3 spans 14 amino acids. Between the trimmed V and J ends, which lost 5 bases and 1 base, there was a span of 14 bases. The DNA of the CDR3 is TGCAGCGTTCCTCCAGGGGTAGATAACTATGGCTACACCTTC. Translating it yields CSVPPGVDNYGYTF.

The chain recombines TRBV6-6 with TRBJ2-7, with 9 positions matching TRBD2. The trim removed 5 bases at V and 4 bases at J, leaving 6 bases unmatched. Per the germline V gene, CDR1 is MNHNY and CDR2 is SVGAGI (reference sequence). CDR3 length: 14 amino acids. The chain's CDR3 is CASSPVGLAYEQYF. In nucleotides, the CDR3 is TGTGCCAGCAGTCCCGTGGGACTAGCTTACGAGCAGTACTTC.

This chain uses TRBV7-9 with TRBJ1-1; D is ambiguous. Trimming removed 3 bases at V and 1 base at J, with 15 bases between. Germline CDR1 and CDR2: SEHNR and FQNEAQ (reference sequence). The CDR3 length is 16 residues. CDR3: CASSLSPPLSNTEAFF. The CDR3 coding sequence is TGTGCCAGCAGCTTGTCGCCCCCACTTTCGAACACTGAAGCTTTCTTT. Based on the CDR3 plus reference TRBV7-9 and TRBJ1-1, the full variable domain is DTGVSQNPRHKITKRGQNVTFRCDPISEHNRLYWYRQTLGQGPEFLTYFQNEAQLEKSRLLSDRFSAERPKGSFSTLEIQRTEQGDSAMYLCASSLSPPLSNTEAFFGQGTRLTVV.

CDR3 nucleotides: TGCGCCAGCAGCATTACAGGGCTGGATAATCAGCCCCAGCATTTT. Protein: CASSITGLDNQPQHF. The chain is built from TRBV5-1 and TRBJ1-5, with D possibly matching TRBD1 (6 bases). The CDR3 has 15 residues. CDR1 and CDR2 (germline): SGHRS, YFSETQ. Trimming stripped 4 bases from V and 4 bases from J, with 15 bases between.

V and J are TRBV13 and TRBJ1-5; D is unclear. CDR1 PRHDT and CDR2 FYEKMQ come from the germline V gene (reference sequence). CDR3 length: 15 amino acids. The V and J ends lost 5 bases and 5 bases respectively, with 16 bases between them. The CDR3 here is CASSPLKAQDQPQHF. The CDR3 DNA sequence: TGTGCCAGCAGCCCACTTAAAGCTCAGGATCAGCCCCAGCATTTT. Full variable domain (outside the CDR3, taken from reference TRBV13 and TRBJ1-5): AAGVIQSPRHLIKEKRETATLKCYPIPRHDTVYWYQQGPGQDPQFLISFYEKMQSDKGSIPDRFSAQQFSDYHSELNMSSLELGDSALYFCASSPLKAQDQPQHFGDGTRLSIL.

The rearrangement joins TRBV19 to TRBJ2-1; 11 bases agree with TRBD2. Germline-derived CDR1 and CDR2 are LNHDA and SQIVND (reference sequence). V was clipped by 3 bases and J by 7 bases; unmatched bases: 5. The CDR3 has 15 residues. CDR3 protein: CASSIQGLAVNEQFF. The DNA of the CDR3 is TGTGCCAGTAGTATCCAGGGACTAGCGGTTAATGAGCAGTTCTTC.

This clone was seen a handful of times. This chain joins TRBV11-2 and TRBJ2-1; TRBD2 agrees at 7 bases. Germline V lookup: CDR1 SGHAT, CDR2 FQNNGV. V dropped 5 bases and J dropped 4; count of bases not matched to a gene: 5. The CDR3 runs 14 residues. For the CDR3, the DNA is TGTGCCAGCAGCCAGCCGCGGGGGTACAATGAGCAGTTCTTC. It codes for CASSQPRGYNEQFF. Full variable domain (rest looked up from reference TRBV11-2 and TRBJ2-1): EAGVAQSPRYKIIEKRQSVAFWCNPISGHATLYWYQQILGQGPKLLIQFQNNGVVDDSQLPKDRFSAERLKGVDSTLKIQPAKLEDSAVYLCASSQPRGYNEQFFGPGTRLTVL.

The chain recombines TRBV7-3 with TRBJ1-2; D might be TRBD1 (5 bases). The V end was cut by 1 base, the J end by 6 bases, with 21 bases between. This CDR3 contains 17 residues. Germline loops: CDR1 SGHTA, CDR2 FQGTGA. CDR3 region: CASSLSRPRVTGDGYTF. The CDR3 DNA follows: TGTGCCAGCAGCTTAAGTCGCCCCAGGGTTACGGGGGATGGCTACACCTTC.

The rearrangement joins TRBV2 to TRBJ1-5; no clear D gene. V lost 8 bases and J 3 bases, leaving 11 bases between the germline ends. Germline-derived CDR1 and CDR2 are SNHLY and FYNNEI. The CDR3 loop spans 13 amino acids. The CDR3 DNA is TGTGCCAGCCTTGAGGATTCCAATCAGCCCCAGCATTTT. This encodes CASLEDSNQPQHF.

The V and J genes are TRBV2 and TRBJ2-7; a possible D gene is TRBD1 (5 bases). Trimming took off 2 bases at V and 3 bases at J, with 11 bases between the two ends. Germline V gene lookup returns CDR1 SNHLY and CDR2 FYNNEI. CDR3 size: 14 residues. CDR3 sequence reads: CASSEYDRYYEQYF. The DNA for the CDR3 is TGTGCCAGCAGTGAATACGACAGATACTACGAGCAGTACTTC.

This clone was detected only once. The chain links TRBV6-1 to TRBJ1-2; the D gene is possibly TRBD1 (5 bases). Deletions cut 8 bases from V and 5 bases from J, with 18 bases between. CDR1 and CDR2 (germline): MNHNS, SASEGT. The length of the CDR3 is 14 residues. CDR3 protein: CASELRGTSYGYTF. In DNA, the CDR3 is TGTGCCAGCGAGCTTCGGGGGACGAGTTATGGCTACACCTTC.

The chain uses TRBV15 and TRBJ1-1, with D hard to call. Germline CDR1 LNHNV, CDR2 YYDKDF (reference sequence). This CDR3 spans 13 amino acids. V lost 0 bases and J lost 5, with 7 bases in between. The CDR3 protein is CATSRDTGTEAFF. CDR3 sequence (DNA): TGTGCCACCAGCAGAGATACGGGGACTGAAGCTTTCTTT.

This chain uses TRBV11-2 with TRBJ2-5, with D unclear. In germline, CDR1 is SGHAT, CDR2 FQNNGV. Trimming cost V 5 bases and J 1 base, with 5 bases left between them. The CDR3 sequence is 12 residues long. The CDR3 spells CASSPLQETQYF. CDR3 DNA sequence: TGTGCCAGCAGCCCACTCCAAGAGACCCAGTACTTC.

The rearrangement uses TRBV25-1 and TRBJ2-1, with D unclear. Germline CDR1 reads MGHDK; CDR2 reads SYGVNS. CDR3 length equals 13 residues. Trimming removed 4 bases at V and 2 bases at J, with 6 bases between. The CDR3 DNA is TGTGCCAGCAGTGCGGGTACCTACAATGAGCAGTTCTTC. It is translated as CASSAGTYNEQFF.

The chain is built from TRBV29-1 and TRBJ2-7, with 11 positions matching TRBD2. V was clipped by 5 bases and J by 2 bases; unmatched bases: 5. The CDR3 loop spans 14 amino acids. Germline V gene sequence: CDR1 SQVTM, CDR2 ANQGSEA. The CDR3 region has the DNA TGCAGCGTTCCGACTAGCGGGAACACCTACGAGCAGTACTTC. This gives the protein CSVPTSGNTYEQYF.

CDR3 region: CASSYGGPEAFF. In DNA, the CDR3 is TGCGCCAGCAGCTATGGGGGCCCTGAAGCTTTCTTT. The J gene is TRBJ1-1, the V gene TRBV5-1; a weak D match, TRBD1 (6 bases). The V and J ends lost 3 bases and 6 bases respectively, with 9 bases between them. The CDR3 sequence is 12 residues long. In germline, CDR1 is SGHRS, CDR2 YFSETQ.